The T cell receptor (beta chain) under discussion was sequenced for a study of T cells in Graves' hyperthyroidism and ophthalmopathy. Looked up from germline, CDR1 is SGHRS and CDR2 is YFSETQ. Trimming took off 0 bases at V and 1 base at J, with 10 bases between the two ends. This CDR3 spans 15 amino acids. The source material, RNA transcripts, was used to amplify TCR beta CDR3 regions. TCR CDR3 regions were first amplified by RT-PCR with HTBI primers. TCRdb recomputed calls from the multiplex PCR reads with MiXCR, one row per CDR3 protein. The sample has some 380,000 distinct CDR3 sequences, about 13% seen once. Hyperthyroidism patients were newly diagnosed, had disease duration under 2 months, and were aged 18 to 65 years.

This TCR was sampled from a man aged 25 to 45 with Graves' hyperthyroidism that later progressed to Graves' ophthalmopathy. The V call is TRBV5-1, the J call TRBJ1-2; maybe TRBD1 (5 bases). Sequenced input: blood. This CDR3 is CASSLGQLHNYGYTF. In DNA form, the CDR3 reads TGCGCCAGCAGCTTGGGACAGTTACATAACTATGGCTACACCTTC.